What follows are 32 T cell receptor beta chains derived from one specimen sequenced in a study of shared clonotypes between healthy human individuals (dated by TCRdb to 2019 to 2021). Library construction relied on the immunoSEQ multiplex PCR assay. TCRdb limited this immuneACCESS table to in-frame rearrangements with V and J called. A share of clones is missing; checked studies link under half to unresolved V genes, and the rest is unexplained. Present in this sample are about 600,000 clones, 95% to 96% of which were seen just once. 0.11% of the sample lies in the top ten. CD8 naive samples consisted of CD45RO-negative cells that were positively selected for CCR7, yielding a CD45RA+CCR7+ population without TemRA cells. Source material: naive CD8+ T cells sorted from blood. This specimen's cell subset or site label, interpreted: CD45RA+CCR7+. All receptors derive from a woman younger than 45 in good health.

This chain links TRBV27 with TRBJ2-3; a possible D gene is TRBD1 (7 bases). The V gene's germline CDR1 is MNHEY and CDR2 SMNVEV (reference sequence). The CDR3 covers 17 residues. The V end was cut by 0 bases, the J end by 5 bases, with 18 bases between. The CDR3 coding sequence is TGTGCCAGCAGTTTATCGGTCCGGGCCAGGGGGGTAGATACGCAGTATTTT. It is translated as CASSLSVRARGVDTQYF.

The chain joins TRBV6-5 to TRBJ2-3; 8 bases agree with TRBD2. This CDR3 has 16 amino acids. Germline V gene data show CDR1 as MNHEY and CDR2 as SVGAGI. V gave up 0 bases and J gave up 2 bases; unmatched junction bases: 4. In nucleotides, the CDR3 is TGTGCCAGCAGTTACTCATGGCGGGGGGACACAGATACGCAGTATTTT. Its translation: CASSYSWRGDTDTQYF.

This chain uses TRBV19 with TRBJ1-2; D gene ambiguous. CDR3 size: 11 residues. The germline V gene has CDR1 LNHDA and CDR2 SQIVND (reference sequence). Trimming left V 4 bases short and J 4 bases short, with 4 bases between. CDR3 sequence reads: CASSNGYGYTF. CDR3 bases: TGTGCCAGTAGTAACGGCTATGGCTACACCTTC.

The chain joins TRBV27 to TRBJ2-5; D remains ambiguous. Trimming left V 0 bases short and J 4 bases short, with 6 bases between. Germline V gives CDR1 MNHEY, CDR2 SMNVEV (reference sequence). There are 13 residues in the CDR3. CDR3 region: CASSLSVRETQYF. The CDR3, as DNA: TGTGCCAGCAGTTTATCGGTGCGAGAGACCCAGTACTTC.

J is TRBJ2-7 and V is TRBV28; unclear D gene. The germline V gene encodes CDR1 MDHEN and CDR2 SYDVKM. The CDR3 sequence is 14 residues long. Deletions cut 5 bases from V and 2 bases from J, with 13 bases between. CDR3: CASSLTGSTYEQYF. CDR3 nucleotides: TGTGCCAGCAGTCTAACCGGGTCAACCTACGAGCAGTACTTC.

The CDR3 bases are TGTGCCAGCAGTTTTAGGCCCGGCGCAGATACGCAGTATTTT. This sequence encodes CASSFRPGADTQYF. This chain links TRBV28 with TRBJ2-3; D not certain. Trimming left V 3 bases short and J 4 bases short, with 11 bases between. The CDR3 consists of 14 residues. The V gene's germline CDR1 is MDHEN and CDR2 SYDVKM.

This clone occurred once. The DNA of the CDR3 is TGTGCCAGCACCGTTAGCGGAAGAACCTACGAGCAGTACTTC. Translating gives CASTVSGRTYEQYF. This chain connects TRBV28 to TRBJ2-7, with D perhaps matching TRBD2 (6 bases). The CDR3 covers 14 residues. The germline V gene encodes CDR1 MDHEN and CDR2 SYDVKM. The V gene lost 7 bases and the J gene lost 2 bases, with 15 bases spanning the gap. The whole variable domain, filled in from reference TRBV28 and TRBJ2-7, reads DVKVTQSSRYLVKRTGEKVFLECVQDMDHENMFWYRQDPGLGLRLIYFSYDVKMKEKGDIPEGYSVSREKKERFSLILESASTNQTSMYLCASTVSGRTYEQYFGPGTRLTVT.

The chain joins TRBV2 to TRBJ1-2; weak D call: TRBD1 (6 bases). Trimming took off 6 bases at V and 7 bases at J, with 21 bases between the two ends. Germline V gene lookup returns CDR1 SNHLY and CDR2 FYNNEI. The CDR3 sequence is 15 residues long. In DNA form, the CDR3 reads TGTGCCAGCAGAAATCGGGGGACAAAGTTGTCTGGCTACACCTTC. This encodes CASRNRGTKLSGYTF.

The V call is TRBV7-9, the J call TRBJ1-1, with 7 bases identical to TRBD1. Germline assignment: CDR1 SEHNR and CDR2 FQNEAQ (reference sequence). This CDR3 is 16 amino acids long. J lost 9 bases, V lost 7 bases, and 20 bases had no gene match. The CDR3 spells CASIRFPGQARSQAFF. As DNA, the CDR3 is TGTGCCAGCATCAGATTTCCCGGACAGGCGAGGTCTCAAGCTTTCTTT.

The rearrangement links TRBV7-7 to TRBJ2-2; 9 bases agree with TRBD1. CDR1 and CDR2 from the germline V gene are SSHAT and FNYEAQ (reference sequence). The CDR3 extends over 16 amino acids. Losses at the gene ends were 1 base for V and 4 bases for J; bases not matched to a gene: 4. The CDR3 spells CASSLVDRGSTGELFF. Here the CDR3 DNA reads TGTGCCAGCAGCTTAGTAGACAGGGGGAGCACCGGGGAGCTGTTTTTT.

The sample holds a few counts of this clone. The chain has TRBV7-9 and TRBJ2-1; 9 bases are shared with TRBD1. In germline, CDR1 is SEHNR, CDR2 FQNEAQ (reference sequence). The ends lost 4 bases at V and 2 bases at J; junction bases unmatched: 3. This CDR3 spans 15 amino acids. CDR3 loop: CASSSGTGPYNEQFF. The CDR3 DNA reads as TGTGCCAGCAGCTCCGGGACAGGGCCCTACAATGAGCAGTTCTTC.

The CDR3 here is CASSLSPGQNTEAFF. The CDR3 bases are TGTGCCAGCAGTTTATCTCCGGGACAGAACACTGAAGCTTTCTTT. The chain employs TRBV27 and TRBJ1-1; possibly TRBD1 for D (6 bases). V shed 0 bases and J shed 1 base, with 9 bases lying between them. Per the germline V gene, CDR1 is MNHEY and CDR2 is SMNVEV (reference sequence). The CDR3 consists of 15 residues.

A single count supports this clone. The rearrangement links TRBV28 to TRBJ1-4, with D unclear. Germline values: CDR1 MDHEN, CDR2 SYDVKM. V was shortened by 7 bases and J by 5 bases, with 20 bases between the two germline ends. The CDR3 covers 16 residues. The CDR3 nucleotides are TGTGCCAGCACCCTTTTACTCGGCGAAAGGAATGAAAAACTGTTTTTT. Amino acids: CASTLLLGERNEKLFF.

The chain uses TRBV13 and TRBJ2-5; no definite D call. This CDR3 comprises 16 residues. The germline V gene encodes CDR1 PRHDT and CDR2 FYEKMQ (reference sequence). Trimming removed 1 base from V and 1 base from J, with 13 bases in between. The CDR3 here is CASSLAMRMAQETQYF. CDR3 bases: TGTGCCAGCAGCTTAGCTATGAGGATGGCCCAAGAGACCCAGTACTTC.

The count of this clone is one. The V call is TRBV28, the J call TRBJ2-7; 7 nucleotides agree with TRBD1. CDR3 length equals 15 residues. Looked up from germline, CDR1 is MDHEN and CDR2 is SYDVKM. V was pared by 6 bases and J by 0 bases, with 8 bases of the junction left unmatched. The CDR3 here is CASRYTTGDSYEQYF. CDR3 DNA sequence: TGTGCCAGCAGGTATACAACAGGGGACTCCTACGAGCAGTACTTC. The full variable domain, with the rest looked up from reference TRBV28 and TRBJ2-7, is DVKVTQSSRYLVKRTGEKVFLECVQDMDHENMFWYRQDPGLGLRLIYFSYDVKMKEKGDIPEGYSVSREKKERFSLILESASTNQTSMYLCASRYTTGDSYEQYFGPGTRLTVT.

CDR3 in amino acids: CASINERVGTEAFF. CDR3 nucleotide sequence: TGTGCCAGCATCAACGAGAGGGTGGGCACTGAAGCTTTCTTT. V is TRBV7-9 and J is TRBJ1-1, with D uncertain. V dropped 7 bases and J dropped 4 bases, with 16 bases sitting between them. CDR1 and CDR2 from the germline V gene are SEHNR and FQNEAQ (reference sequence). This CDR3 contains 14 residues.

J is TRBJ2-7 and V is TRBV6-1, with D hard to call. CDR1 and CDR2 (germline): MNHNS, SASEGT. The CDR3 spans 15 residues. Trimming removed 6 bases from V and 3 bases from J, with 18 bases in between. In DNA form, the CDR3 reads TGTGCCAGCAGCCTACAGAGCTCGACCGACTACGAGCAGTACTTC. This encodes CASSLQSSTDYEQYF.

This rearrangement joins TRBV10-2 to TRBJ2-7, with 9 bases identical to TRBD1. CDR3 length equals 15 residues. Germline CDR1 reads WSHSY; CDR2 reads SAAADI. The trim removed 4 bases at V and 5 bases at J, leaving 9 bases unmatched. The CDR3 spells CASSGLGTGRDEQYF. The CDR3 nucleotides read TGCGCCAGCAGTGGTTTAGGGACAGGGAGGGACGAGCAGTACTTC.

This clone was seen just once. This chain links TRBV7-8 with TRBJ1-4; D possibly corresponds to TRBD1 (5 bases). The CDR3 has 15 residues. The germline gives CDR1 SGHVS, CDR2 FQNEAQ. V was cut by 6 bases and J by 0 bases, with 11 bases left in between. The CDR3 loop reads CASSLQDATNEKLFF. The CDR3 DNA follows: TGTGCCAGCAGTTTACAGGATGCAACTAATGAAAAACTGTTTTTT.

The chain has TRBV5-8 and TRBJ2-7; tentative D call: TRBD1 (6 bases). The V end was cut by 4 bases, the J end by 5 bases, with 16 bases between. This CDR3 has 14 residues. Looked up from germline, CDR1 is SGHTS and CDR2 is YDEGEE. This CDR3 reads CASSPWQGSDEQYF. The CDR3 bases are TGTGCCAGCAGCCCTTGGCAGGGGTCCGACGAGCAGTACTTC. Full variable domain (outside the CDR3, taken from reference TRBV5-8 and TRBJ2-7): EAGVTQSPTHLIKTRGQQATLRCSPISGHTSVYWYQQALGLGLQFLLWYDEGEERNRGNFPPRFSGRQFPNYSSELNVNALELEDSALYLCASSPWQGSDEQYFGPGTRLTVT.

This chain uses TRBV7-9 with TRBJ1-5, with D perhaps matching TRBD1 (5 bases). V lost 5 bases, J lost 4 bases, and 12 bases lay in between. Looked up from germline, CDR1 is SEHNR and CDR2 is FQNEAQ (reference sequence). The CDR3 loop spans 14 amino acids. CDR3 sequence reads: CASSLLDSNQPQHF. For the CDR3, the DNA is TGTGCCAGCAGCCTCCTCGACAGTAATCAGCCCCAGCATTTT.

The V gene is TRBV19, the J gene TRBJ2-1; the match to TRBD1 covers 9 bases. The CDR3 sequence is 15 residues long. Germline V lookup: CDR1 LNHDA, CDR2 SQIVND (reference sequence). V lost 1 base and J lost 7; bases outside the gene matches: 5. CDR3 loop: CASSIVGTGYNEQFF. In DNA form, the CDR3 reads TGTGCCAGTAGTATAGTCGGGACAGGGTATAATGAGCAGTTCTTC.

The rearrangement joins TRBV5-1 to TRBJ2-1; possibly TRBD1 for D (6 bases). Per germline, CDR1 SGHRS and CDR2 YFSETQ. This CDR3 is 15 amino acids long. The V end was cut by 4 bases, the J end by 7 bases, with 18 bases between. CDR3: CASSLRDNLGNEQFF. The CDR3 DNA sequence: TGCGCCAGCAGCCTCCGGGACAACCTAGGGAATGAGCAGTTCTTC.

Comment on this clone: The sample has other DNA sequences that encode this CDR3 too. The rearrangement uses TRBV27 and TRBJ2-7, with TRBD2 as a possible D gene (5 bases). Germline V lookup: CDR1 MNHEY, CDR2 SMNVEV (reference sequence). The CDR3 covers 13 residues. V shed 3 bases and J shed 4 bases, with 10 bases lying between them. The CDR3 sequence is CASSFRGSYEQYF. The CDR3 coding sequence is TGTGCCAGCAGTTTTCGGGGATCTTACGAGCAGTACTTC.

This clone was seen only once. The chain joins TRBV4-1 to TRBJ2-1, with D perhaps TRBD1 or TRBD2 (6 bases each). Per the germline V gene, CDR1 is MGHRA and CDR2 is YSYEKL. V shed 0 bases and J shed 5 bases, with 20 bases lying between them. The CDR3 spans 18 residues. Here the CDR3 DNA reads TGCGCCAGCAGCCAAGACTCCGTGGGGGCGGGAAGGGACAATGAGCAGTTCTTC. Translation: CASSQDSVGAGRDNEQFF.

The rearrangement joins TRBV11-2 to TRBJ2-1; 7 nucleotides match TRBD2. This CDR3 is built from 15 residues. J lost 5 bases, V lost 4 bases, and 8 bases had no gene match. Germline assignment: CDR1 SGHAT and CDR2 FQNNGV. The CDR3 region is CASSWGRSGNNEQFF. The CDR3 region has the DNA TGTGCCAGCAGCTGGGGTAGGAGCGGGAACAATGAGCAGTTCTTC.

V gene TRBV30 combines with J gene TRBJ1-5, with D perhaps TRBD1 (5 bases). The CDR3 consists of 15 residues. Per the germline V gene, CDR1 is GTSNPN and CDR2 is SVGIG (reference sequence). V was pared by 4 bases and J by 3 bases, with 16 bases between. CDR3 bases: TGTGCCTGGACCGAGGCGGGACCCAACAATCAGCCCCAGCATTTT. Its translation is CAWTEAGPNNQPQHF.

The rearrangement uses TRBV7-2 and TRBJ2-7; 7 bases align to TRBD2. Germline-derived CDR1 and CDR2 are SGHTA and FQGNSA. The length of the CDR3 is 13 residues. V lost 1 base and J lost 5; bases outside the gene matches: 2. The CDR3 coding sequence is TGTGCCAGCAGCTTAGTGACTAGCAACGAGCAGTACTTC. Protein product: CASSLVTSNEQYF. Based on the CDR3 plus reference TRBV7-2 and TRBJ2-7, the full variable domain is GAGVSQSPSNKVTEKGKDVELRCDPISGHTALYWYRQSLGQGLEFLIYFQGNSAPDKSGLPSDRFSAERTGGSVSTLTIQRTQQEDSAVYLCASSLVTSNEQYFGPGTRLTVT.

The chain employs TRBV11-2 and TRBJ2-7; D is unresolved. The CDR3 totals 13 residues. Trimming pared 1 base from V and 2 bases from J, leaving 6 bases between. Per germline, CDR1 SGHAT and CDR2 FQNNGV. The CDR3 is CASSLVRAYEQYF. The CDR3 DNA reads TGTGCCAGCAGCTTAGTCCGAGCCTACGAGCAGTACTTC.

The rearrangement joins TRBV13 to TRBJ2-7; D not resolved. The CDR3 has 12 amino acids. Trimming removed 5 bases at V and 10 bases at J, with 15 bases between. Per the germline V gene, CDR1 is PRHDT and CDR2 is FYEKMQ (reference sequence). The CDR3: CASSTADHPQYF. The DNA of the CDR3 is TGTGCCAGCAGCACTGCGGACCATCCACAGTACTTC.

V and J are TRBV6-6 and TRBJ2-7, with 11 bases lining up with TRBD2. The germline V gene has CDR1 MNHNY and CDR2 SVGAGI (reference sequence). The ends lost 6 bases at V and 3 bases at J; junction bases unmatched: 7. The CDR3 extends over 15 amino acids. In DNA, the CDR3 is TGTGCCAGCAGCCTAACTAGCGGGAGTTTCTACGAGCAGTACTTC. It yields the protein CASSLTSGSFYEQYF.

This rearrangement joins TRBV27 to TRBJ2-3; 8 positions match TRBD1. Trimming cost V 5 bases and J 4 bases; bases outside gene matches: 5. The CDR3 sequence is 14 residues long. Germline V lookup: CDR1 MNHEY, CDR2 SMNVEV (reference sequence). The CDR3 sequence is CASSPGGLSDTQYF. The CDR3 region has the DNA TGTGCCAGCAGTCCAGGGGGCCTCTCAGATACGCAGTATTTT.